The rows below give T cell receptor beta chains drawn from one sample of a study of blood T cells in healthy people across ages. TCRdb recomputed calls from the 5' RACE reads with MiXCR, one row per CDR3 protein. The repertoire includes about 900,000 distinct CDR3 sequences, around 68% of them detected once, and around a quarter sits in the top ten. Sequencing used blood. Receptors were obtained from a man aged 30 to 39 in good health. Each CDR3 is given with its conserved first and last residue. Fields, in order: CDR3 length, clone size, V gene, J gene, D gene, CDR3 protein, CDR3 DNA. The D gene is left open where the match is weak. The size of a clone is reported for some rows only, either as once, few or many, or as a class for expanded clones.

12,NA,TRBV7-9,TRBJ2-1,NA,CASRSGYNEQFF,TGTGCCAGCAGGTCGGGCTACAATGAGCAGTTCTTC
18,NA,TRBV10-3,TRBJ2-3,NA,CAISESRAAPTSTDTQYF,TGTGCCATCAGTGAGTCGAGGGCAGCCCCTACTAGCACAGATACGCAGTATTTT
14,NA,TRBV14,TRBJ1-1,TRBD1,CASSQTGVATEAFF,TGTGCCAGCAGTCAAACAGGGGTGGCCACTGAAGCTTTCTTT
17,NA,TRBV9,TRBJ2-1,TRBD2,CASSVDSGGSSYNEQFF,TGTGCCAGCAGCGTAGATTCGGGGGGTAGCTCCTACAATGAGCAGTTCTTC
14,once,TRBV7-2,TRBJ1-5,NA,CASSLGRSAQPQHF,TGTGCCAGCAGCTTGGGGAGATCGGCTCAGCCCCAGCATTTT
14,NA,TRBV12-3/TRBV12-4,TRBJ2-7,TRBD1,CASRRQGVSYEQYF,TGTGCCAGCAGGAGACAGGGGGTATCCTACGAGCAGTACTTC
14,NA,TRBV24-1,TRBJ2-1,NA,CATSEAYRVDEQFF,TGTGCCACCAGTGAGGCCTACAGGGTCGATGAGCAGTTCTTC
15,NA,TRBV7-3,TRBJ2-1,TRBD1,CASSHPEGALDEQFF,TGTGCCAGCAGCCACCCTGAGGGGGCTCTTGATGAGCAGTTCTTC
16,NA,TRBV7-2,TRBJ1-6,NA,CASSLRRIGGNSPLHF,TGTGCCAGCAGCTTACGGCGGATAGGGGGAAATTCACCCCTCCACTTT
16,NA,TRBV7-6,TRBJ2-3,NA,CASSSGLPGGTDTQYF,TGTGCCAGCAGCTCGGGACTGCCCGGAGGCACAGATACGCAGTATTTT
13,once,TRBV30,TRBJ2-5,NA,CAWSRATRETQYF,TGTGCCTGGAGTCGAGCGACCCGGGAGACCCAGTACTTC
14,NA,TRBV30,TRBJ2-1,TRBD2,CAGMGGVSYNEQFF,TGTGCCGGAATGGGGGGGGTTTCCTACAATGAGCAGTTCTTC
15,NA,TRBV14,TRBJ2-2,NA,CASSQVAGMAGELFF,TGTGCCAGCAGCCAAGTGGCAGGGATGGCCGGGGAGCTGTTTTTT
14,few,TRBV7-3,TRBJ2-3,NA,CASSPGSTTDTQYF,TGTGCCAGCAGCCCCGGTTCGACCACAGATACGCAGTATTTT
14,NA,TRBV7-6,TRBJ2-3,NA,CASSLHPGTDTQYF,TGTGCCAGCAGCTTACACCCTGGCACAGATACGCAGTATTTT
15,NA,TRBV5-1,TRBJ2-5,NA,CASTRGDTDYNEQYF,TGCGCCAGCACACGGGGGGACACCGACTACAATGAGCAGTACTTC
13,few,TRBV4-3,TRBJ2-1,NA,CASSEIGSNEQFF,TGCGCCAGCAGCGAAATAGGGTCGAATGAGCAGTTCTTC
17,once,TRBV6-5,TRBJ2-5,TRBD2,CASSLTSGGPRGETQYF,TGTGCCAGCAGTTTGACTAGCGGGGGGCCGAGGGGAGAGACCCAGTACTTC
12,NA,TRBV29-1,TRBJ1-5,NA,CSVAPTNQPQHF,TGCAGCGTTGCCCCAACGAATCAGCCCCAGCATTTT
15,NA,TRBV10-3,TRBJ1-2,NA,CAISESGSTGYGYTF,TGTGCCATCAGTGAGTCAGGCTCGACAGGCTATGGCTACACCTTC
17,NA,TRBV4-1,TRBJ1-1,TRBD1,CASSQDGTGGITTEAFF,TGCGCCAGCAGCCAAGATGGGACAGGGGGTATAACCACTGAAGCTTTCTTT
14,NA,TRBV6-5,TRBJ1-2,NA,CASSYSQYNYGYTF,TGTGCCAGCAGTTACTCTCAGTACAACTATGGCTACACCTTC
13,few,TRBV20-1,TRBJ2-7,TRBD2,CSANHGGRYEQYF,TGCAGTGCTAACCACGGGGGGAGGTACGAGCAGTACTTC
12,NA,TRBV29-1,TRBJ2-7,NA,CSADSGLYEQYF,TGCAGCGCTGATAGCGGTCTCTACGAGCAGTACTTC
15,few,TRBV3-1,TRBJ2-5,TRBD2,CASSQGAGTMETQYF,TGTGCCAGCAGCCAGGGAGCGGGAACAATGGAGACCCAGTACTTC
16,NA,TRBV6-2/TRBV6-3,TRBJ1-1,TRBD1,CASSYRQGGFWTEAFF,TGTGCCAGCAGTTATCGACAGGGAGGGTTCTGGACTGAAGCTTTCTTT
13,few,TRBV3-1,TRBJ2-1,NA,CASSKSNLNEQFF,TGTGCCAGCAGCAAATCGAACCTAAATGAGCAGTTCTTC
16,NA,TRBV6-2/TRBV6-3,TRBJ2-7,TRBD1,CASSSQVSGGYYEQYF,TGTGCCAGCAGTTCACAGGTCTCAGGGGGCTACTACGAGCAGTACTTC
16,NA,TRBV29-1,TRBJ1-4,NA,CSVDSTGRSTNEKLFF,TGCAGCGTTGATTCGACGGGGCGTTCAACTAATGAAAAACTGTTTTTT
13,once,TRBV9,TRBJ2-1,NA,CASSAPGVHEQFF,TGTGCCAGCAGCGCCCCGGGCGTCCATGAGCAGTTCTTC
15,NA,TRBV5-1,TRBJ1-1,TRBD1,CASSLEGQVYTEAFF,TGCGCCAGCAGCTTGGAGGGACAGGTTTACACTGAAGCTTTCTTT
13,NA,TRBV29-1,TRBJ2-7,NA,CSVGTASSYEQYF,TGCAGCGTCGGGACTGCCAGCTCCTACGAGCAGTACTTC
17,NA,TRBV12-3/TRBV12-4,TRBJ2-7,TRBD2,CASSPGLAGPSSYEQYF,TGTGCCAGCAGCCCGGGACTAGCGGGGCCGAGCTCCTACGAGCAGTACTTC